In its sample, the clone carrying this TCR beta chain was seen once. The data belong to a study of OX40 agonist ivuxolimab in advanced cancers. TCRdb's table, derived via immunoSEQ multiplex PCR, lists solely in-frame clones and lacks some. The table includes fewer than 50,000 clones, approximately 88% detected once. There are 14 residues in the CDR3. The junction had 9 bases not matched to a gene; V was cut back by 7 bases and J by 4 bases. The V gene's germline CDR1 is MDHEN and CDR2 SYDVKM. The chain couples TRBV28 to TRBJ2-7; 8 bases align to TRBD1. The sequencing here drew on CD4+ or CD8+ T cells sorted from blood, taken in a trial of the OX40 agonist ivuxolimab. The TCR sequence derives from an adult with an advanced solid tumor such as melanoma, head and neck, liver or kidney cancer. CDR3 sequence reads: CASIEAGGTYEQYF. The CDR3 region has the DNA TGTGCCAGCATTGAGGCAGGGGGCACTTACGAGCAGTACTTC.